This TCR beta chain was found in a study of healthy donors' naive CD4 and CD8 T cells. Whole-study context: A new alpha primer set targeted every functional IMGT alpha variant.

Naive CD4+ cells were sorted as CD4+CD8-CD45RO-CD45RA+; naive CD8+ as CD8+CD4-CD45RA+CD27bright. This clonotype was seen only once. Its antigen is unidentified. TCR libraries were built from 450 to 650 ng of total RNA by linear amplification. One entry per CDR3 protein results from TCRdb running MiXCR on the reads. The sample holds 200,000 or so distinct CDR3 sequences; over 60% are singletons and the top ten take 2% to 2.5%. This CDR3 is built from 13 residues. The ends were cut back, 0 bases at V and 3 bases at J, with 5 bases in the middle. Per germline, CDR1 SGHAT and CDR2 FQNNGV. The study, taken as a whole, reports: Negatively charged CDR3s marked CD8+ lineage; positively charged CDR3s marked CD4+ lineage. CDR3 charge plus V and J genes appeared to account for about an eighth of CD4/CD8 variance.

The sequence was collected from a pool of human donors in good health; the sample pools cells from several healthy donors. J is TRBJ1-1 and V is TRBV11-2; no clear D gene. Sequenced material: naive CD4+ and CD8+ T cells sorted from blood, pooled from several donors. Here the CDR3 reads CASSLESYTEAFF. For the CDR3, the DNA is TGTGCCAGCAGCTTAGAGAGCTACACTGAAGCTTTCTTT.